Presented here are 12 T cell receptor beta chains from one specimen sequenced in a study of cytomegalovirus exposure and HLA in healthy donors. Use of 60 Vbeta and 13 Jbeta primers characterized the PCR. Only in-frame clones appear in the TCRdb table, and some are missing; sequencing was by immunoSEQ multiplex PCR. The repertoire has some 170,000 clones, over 70% of them found once; the top ten carry roughly 3%. The sample consisted of PBMCs. Every receptor here comes from a woman between 50 and 59 years old in good health and CMV-seropositive.

The V and J genes are TRBV2 and TRBJ2-2; 7 bases match TRBD1. The length of the CDR3 is 15 residues. The V gene's germline CDR1 is SNHLY and CDR2 FYNNEI. V lost 8 bases and J lost 6; bases outside the gene matches: 12. CDR3 DNA sequence: TGTGCCAGCGAGTGGCGAGGGGGCGCGTCCGGGGAGCTGTTTTTT. It specifies CASEWRGGASGELFF.

The CDR3: CAWREKLQGVGGYTF. CDR3 nucleotides: TGTGCCTGGAGGGAAAAACTTCAGGGGGTAGGTGGCTACACCTTC. This chain connects TRBV30 to TRBJ1-2; TRBD1 agrees at 7 bases. This CDR3 is built from 15 residues. Germline trimming cut 3 bases from V and 7 bases from J; bases unmatched to any gene: 14. Germline values: CDR1 GTSNPN, CDR2 SVGIG (reference sequence).

The chain combines TRBV25-1 with TRBJ1-5; a weak D match, TRBD1 (5 bases). The germline CDR1 and CDR2 sequences are MGHDK and SYGVNS. This CDR3 has 13 amino acids. Trimming removed 5 bases at V and 5 bases at J, with 10 bases between. The CDR3 region has the DNA TGTGCCAGCAGTTCTGCGGGGGATCAGCCCCAGCATTTT. Its translation: CASSSAGDQPQHF. The whole variable domain, filled in from reference TRBV25-1 and TRBJ1-5, reads EADIYQTPRYLVIGTGKKITLECSQTMGHDKMYWYQQDPGMELHLIHYSYGVNSTEKGDLSSESTVSRIRTEHFPLTLESARPSHTSQYLCASSSAGDQPQHFGDGTRLSIL.

The table lists this clone with a count of one. The V call is TRBV30, the J call TRBJ2-2, with D maybe TRBD1 (6 bases). Per the germline V gene, CDR1 is GTSNPN and CDR2 is SVGIG (reference sequence). The V end was cut by 5 bases, the J end by 11 bases, with 12 bases between. There are 11 residues in the CDR3. The CDR3 DNA reads as TGTGCCTGGGGACAGTATAGAGAGCTGTTTTTT. Residues: CAWGQYRELFF.

The chain employs TRBV19 and TRBJ1-2; 9 bases are shared with TRBD1. This CDR3 contains 14 residues. V trimming: 7 bases; J trimming: 3 bases; junction bases outside the gene matches: 6. CDR1 is LNHDA, CDR2 SQIVND, per germline (reference sequence). CDR3 residues: CASKPTGGYYGYTF. For the CDR3, the DNA is TGTGCCAGTAAGCCCACAGGGGGCTACTATGGCTACACCTTC.

The gene calls are TRBV30 and TRBJ1-5, with 8 bases lining up with TRBD1. This CDR3 spans 15 amino acids. Trimming cost V 4 bases and J 2 bases; bases outside gene matches: 7. CDR1 GTSNPN and CDR2 SVGIG come from the germline V gene (reference sequence). CDR3: CAWTMDRDGNQPQHF. The CDR3 bases are TGTGCCTGGACCATGGACAGGGATGGCAATCAGCCCCAGCATTTT.

The CDR3 protein is CASSLEAGLSTDTQYF. In nucleotides, the CDR3 is TGTGCCAGCAGCTTAGAGGCAGGTCTGAGCACAGATACGCAGTATTTT. V is TRBV7-6 and J is TRBJ2-3; no firm D call. V gave up 1 base and J gave up 0 bases, with 11 bases separating them. The CDR3 runs 16 residues. The germline V gene has CDR1 SGHVS and CDR2 FNYEAQ.

This chain joins TRBV27 and TRBJ2-7; D perhaps matches TRBD1 (6 bases). This CDR3 spans 13 amino acids. The germline gives CDR1 MNHEY, CDR2 SMNVEV (reference sequence). Trimming cost V 5 bases and J 6 bases, with 14 bases left between them. The CDR3 DNA reads TGTGCCAGCAGTCAGGACAGCTCGGGCGAGCAGTACTTC. Translation gives CASSQDSSGEQYF.

The chain links TRBV5-4 to TRBJ2-7, with D perhaps TRBD1 (6 bases). The CDR3 has 14 residues. Germline V gives CDR1 SGHNT, CDR2 YYREEE (reference sequence). Trimming removed 4 bases at V and 0 bases at J, with 11 bases between. The CDR3 sequence: CASSPGQPSYEQYF. CDR3 DNA sequence: TGTGCCAGCAGCCCGGGACAACCCTCCTACGAGCAGTACTTC. Drawing the rest from reference TRBV5-4 and TRBJ2-7, the complete variable domain is ETGVTQSPTHLIKTRGQQVTLRCSSQSGHNTVSWYQQALGQGPQFIFQYYREEENGRGNFPPRFSGLQFPNYSSELNVNALELDDSALYLCASSPGQPSYEQYFGPGTRLTVT.

The gene calls are TRBV7-6 and TRBJ1-2; unclear D gene. Per the germline V gene, CDR1 is SGHVS and CDR2 is FNYEAQ. The CDR3 sequence is 14 residues long. The V and J ends lost 5 bases and 8 bases respectively, with 18 bases between them. CDR3 protein: CASSPFEQALGYTF. As DNA, the CDR3 is TGTGCCAGCAGCCCGTTTGAGCAAGCCTTGGGCTACACCTTC.

The genes are TRBV29-1 and TRBJ1-6; D is undetermined. This CDR3 region has 13 residues. Trimming shortened V by 4 bases and J by 0 bases, and 4 bases separated the two germline ends. From germline, CDR1 is SQVTM and CDR2 ANQGSEA. CDR3 sequence (DNA): TGCAGCGTTGGTAACTCCTATAATTCACCCCTCCACTTT. Translating gives CSVGNSYNSPLHF.

The chain joins TRBV29-1 to TRBJ2-5, with 8 bases fitting TRBD1. The germline gives CDR1 SQVTM, CDR2 ANQGSEA. This CDR3 is 12 amino acids long. After removal of 7 bases from V and 6 bases from J, the junction contained 7 bases not matched to a gene. The CDR3 DNA sequence: TGCAGCGCCGCAACAGGGGGAAAGACCCAGTACTTC. Its protein is CSAATGGKTQYF.